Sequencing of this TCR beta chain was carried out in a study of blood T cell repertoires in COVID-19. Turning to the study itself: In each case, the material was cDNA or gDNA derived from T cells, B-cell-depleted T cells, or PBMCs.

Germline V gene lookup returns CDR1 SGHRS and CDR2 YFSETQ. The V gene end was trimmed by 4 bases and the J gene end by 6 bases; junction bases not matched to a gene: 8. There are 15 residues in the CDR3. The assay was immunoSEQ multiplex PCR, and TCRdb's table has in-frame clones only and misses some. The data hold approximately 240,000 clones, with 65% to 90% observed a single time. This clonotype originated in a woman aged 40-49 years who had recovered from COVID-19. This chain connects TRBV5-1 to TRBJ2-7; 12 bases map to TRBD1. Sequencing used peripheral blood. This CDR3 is CASSGTGTGGVEQYF. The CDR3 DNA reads TGCGCCAGCAGCGGGACCGGGACAGGGGGCGTCGAGCAGTACTTC.